The 24 T cell receptor beta chains presented below share a single source sample, sequenced in a study of blood T cell repertoires in COVID-19. Assay used: immunoSEQ multiplex PCR; TCRdb lists only in-frame clones, some missing. This sample has some 130,000 clones; approximately 84% occur once, and the top ten carry about 18%. Source material: peripheral blood. Receptor source: an elderly woman with acute or convalescent COVID-19.

V is TRBV18 and J is TRBJ2-7; tentatively, D is TRBD2 (6 bases). Germline CDR1 is KGHSH and CDR2 is LQKENI. Trimming removed 4 bases from V and 6 bases from J, with 7 bases in between. This CDR3 is built from 11 residues. The CDR3 loop is CASSRGVEQYF. CDR3 sequence (DNA): TGTGCCAGCTCACGGGGGGTCGAGCAGTACTTC. Looking up the rest from reference TRBV18 and TRBJ2-7 gives the full variable domain: NAGVMQNPRHLVRRRGQEARLRCSPMKGHSHVYWYRQLPEEGLKFMVYLQKENIIDESGMPKERFSAEFPKEGPSILRIQQVVRGDSAAYFCASSRGVEQYFGPGTRLTVT.

For the CDR3, the DNA is TGTGCCAGCAGCTTGGACGGAGCCTACGAGCAGTACTTC. Protein: CASSLDGAYEQYF. This chain uses TRBV5-4 with TRBJ2-7; D is unresolved. Germline V gene data show CDR1 as SGHNT and CDR2 as YYREEE (reference sequence). This CDR3 spans 13 amino acids. The V and J ends lost 0 bases and 2 bases respectively, with 6 bases between them. Full variable domain (rest looked up from reference TRBV5-4 and TRBJ2-7): ETGVTQSPTHLIKTRGQQVTLRCSSQSGHNTVSWYQQALGQGPQFIFQYYREEENGRGNFPPRFSGLQFPNYSSELNVNALELDDSALYLCASSLDGAYEQYFGPGTRLTVT.

The chain joins TRBV7-8 to TRBJ2-7, with TRBD1 as a possible D gene (6 bases). This CDR3 spans 14 amino acids. Looked up from germline, CDR1 is SGHVS and CDR2 is FQNEAQ. The V end was cut by 5 bases, the J end by 2 bases, with 13 bases between. As DNA, the CDR3 is TGTGCCAGCAGCGCCACAGGGTCGCCCTACGAGCAGTACTTC. It specifies CASSATGSPYEQYF.

This chain links TRBV27 with TRBJ2-7; tentative D call: TRBD1 (5 bases). Germline V CDR1 and CDR2: MNHEY, SMNVEV (reference sequence). This CDR3 is built from 14 residues. V was clipped by 0 bases and J by 2 bases, with 8 bases between them. CDR3 sequence reads: CASSLSSGPYEQYF. DNA of the CDR3: TGTGCCAGCAGTTTATCGTCAGGGCCCTACGAGCAGTACTTC.

The chain joins TRBV30 to TRBJ2-1, with a tentative D call TRBD1 (5 bases). CDR1 is GTSNPN, CDR2 SVGIG, per germline (reference sequence). The CDR3 runs to 13 residues. The CDR3 spells CASKGLPYNEQFF. CDR3 DNA: TGTGCTTCTAAGGGGTTGCCCTACAATGAGCAGTTCTTC.

V is TRBV25-1 and J is TRBJ1-2, with 9 positions matching TRBD1. CDR3 size: 15 residues. V gave up 6 bases and J gave up 7 bases; unmatched junction bases: 12. Germline V CDR1 and CDR2: MGHDK, SYGVNS. The CDR3 sequence is CASSTPGQGMRGYTF. CDR3 sequence (DNA): TGTGCCAGCAGCACCCCGGGACAGGGAATGCGTGGCTACACCTTC.

The V and J genes are TRBV2 and TRBJ2-5, with a tentative D call TRBD2 (6 bases). V lost 6 bases and J 2 bases, leaving 22 bases between the germline ends. Germline CDR1 reads SNHLY; CDR2 reads FYNNEI. The CDR3 has 17 amino acids. CDR3 sequence reads: CASSRSLAEEGQETQYF. In DNA, the CDR3 is TGTGCCAGCAGCCGATCGTTAGCGGAGGAGGGACAAGAGACCCAGTACTTC.

The chain employs TRBV2 and TRBJ1-2; D call uncertain. The CDR3 is 13 amino acids. Germline assignment: CDR1 SNHLY and CDR2 FYNNEI. V was clipped by 1 base and J by 2 bases, with 5 bases between them. CDR3 DNA: TGTGCCAGCAGTGAAGACACAAACTATGGCTACACCTTC. As protein: CASSEDTNYGYTF. Based on the CDR3 plus reference TRBV2 and TRBJ1-2, the full variable domain is EPEVTQTPSHQVTQMGQEVILRCVPISNHLYFYWYRQILGQKVEFLVSFYNNEISEKSEIFDDQFSVERPDGSNFTLKIRSTKLEDSAMYFCASSEDTNYGYTFGSGTRLTVV.

The CDR3 sequence is CASSLSRGAAQETQYF. The CDR3 DNA sequence: TGCGCCAGCAGCCTAAGCCGGGGAGCGGCCCAAGAGACCCAGTACTTC. This chain links TRBV4-1 with TRBJ2-5, with D possibly being TRBD2 (5 bases). CDR1 and CDR2 from the germline V gene are MGHRA and YSYEKL. The germline V and J ends were trimmed by 4 bases and 1 base, with 16 bases remaining between them. The CDR3 has 16 residues.

The chain links TRBV5-1 to TRBJ2-3; 13 nucleotides match TRBD2. There are 17 residues in the CDR3. Trimming removed 4 bases from V and 2 bases from J; junction bases left unmatched: 7. The germline CDR1 and CDR2 sequences are SGHRS and YFSETQ. CDR3 bases: TGCGCCAGCAGCGTGACTAGCGGGGGGCCCAACACAGATACGCAGTATTTT. Translating gives CASSVTSGGPNTDTQYF.

In this sample, this clone turned up a few times. The chain employs TRBV5-5 and TRBJ1-1; D is ambiguous. Germline V gives CDR1 SGHKS, CDR2 YYEKEE (reference sequence). CDR3 size: 16 residues. The germline V and J ends were trimmed by 2 bases and 6 bases, with 20 bases remaining between them. The CDR3 coding sequence is TGTGCCAGCAGCTTCCGGGGTGAGGGAAAAAGGGCTGAAGCTTTCTTT. As protein: CASSFRGEGKRAEAFF.

The rearrangement uses TRBV6-1 and TRBJ1-6; the D is unclear. From germline, CDR1 is MNHNS and CDR2 SASEGT. The CDR3 covers 15 residues. Trimming stripped 1 base from V and 0 bases from J, with 4 bases between. CDR3 sequence (DNA): TGTGCCAGCAGTGAAGGGAGCTCCTATAATTCACCCCTCCACTTT. This encodes CASSEGSSYNSPLHF.

The chain links TRBV2 to TRBJ1-1; D might be TRBD1 (5 bases). The CDR3 extends over 18 amino acids. Germline CDR1 is SNHLY and CDR2 is FYNNEI. Trimming stripped 7 bases from V and 1 base from J, with 25 bases between. The CDR3 loop reads CASKGRQNNLNGNTEAFF. The CDR3 DNA is TGTGCCAGCAAGGGAAGACAGAACAACTTGAATGGGAACACTGAAGCTTTCTTT.

The chain has TRBV6-2 or TRBV6-3 and TRBJ1-3; 12 nucleotides align to TRBD1. This CDR3 region has 18 residues. CDR1 and CDR2 from the germline V gene are MNHEY and SVGEGT. V shed 2 bases and J 0 bases; nucleotides not matched to a gene: 5. This CDR3 is CASSYPGQGAHSGNTIYF. The CDR3 DNA reads TGTGCCAGCAGTTACCCGGGACAGGGGGCGCACTCTGGAAACACCATATATTTT.

This clone appeared once. CDR3 region: CASSFQGGASSGNTIYF. The CDR3 DNA sequence: TGTGCCAGCTCGTTCCAAGGCGGGGCGAGCTCTGGAAACACCATATATTTT. The J gene is TRBJ1-3, the V gene TRBV9, with D maybe TRBD1 (5 bases). There are 17 residues in the CDR3. Germline V lookup: CDR1 SGDLS, CDR2 YYNGEE. Between the trimmed V and J ends, which lost 7 bases and 0 bases, there was a span of 20 bases.

V gene TRBV5-6 combines with J gene TRBJ1-3; possibly TRBD1 for D (5 bases). V was cut by 4 bases and J by 0 bases, with 14 bases left in between. Germline V gives CDR1 SGHDT, CDR2 YYEEEE. The CDR3 runs to 16 residues. The CDR3: CASSIGAGGSGNTIYF. The CDR3 DNA reads as TGTGCCAGCAGCATTGGGGCCGGGGGCTCTGGAAACACCATATATTTT.

The table lists this clone with a few counts. V and J are TRBV6-2 or TRBV6-3 and TRBJ2-1; no reliable D call. The CDR3 loop spans 12 amino acids. V lost 1 base and J lost 9, with 7 bases in between. CDR1 MNHEY and CDR2 SVGEGT come from the germline V gene. In DNA, the CDR3 is TGTGCCAGCAGTTACTTGGTCGGTGAGCAGTTCTTC. It translates to CASSYLVGEQFF.

The chain couples TRBV7-2 to TRBJ1-6, with 7 bases fitting TRBD1. The CDR3 is 16 amino acids. The junction had 5 bases not matched to a gene; V was cut back by 1 base and J by 5 bases. Germline CDR1 SGHTA, CDR2 FQGNSA. The CDR3 spells CASSLVGTANNSPLHF. The DNA for the CDR3 is TGTGCCAGCAGCTTAGTCGGGACAGCCAATAATTCACCCCTCCACTTT.

This chain connects TRBV11-2 to TRBJ1-1; D might be TRBD1 (6 bases). V was clipped by 1 base and J by 0 bases, with 12 bases between them. Germline V gives CDR1 SGHAT, CDR2 FQNNGV. The CDR3 contains 16 residues. DNA for the CDR3: TGTGCCAGCAGCTTAGCTCGGACAGCCTTGAACACTGAAGCTTTCTTT. This sequence encodes CASSLARTALNTEAFF.

The rearrangement uses TRBV15 and TRBJ2-7, with 13 bases lining up with TRBD2. This CDR3 comprises 16 residues. Germline values: CDR1 LNHNV, CDR2 YYDKDF (reference sequence). J gave up 1 base and V 3 bases, and 3 bases lay outside the gene matches. CDR3 DNA: TGTGCCACCAGCAGGCCGGGACTAGCGGGGTCCTACGAGCAGTACTTC. It specifies CATSRPGLAGSYEQYF.

The chain uses TRBV7-2 and TRBJ2-1; TRBD1 might be the D (6 bases). The germline V gene has CDR1 SGHTA and CDR2 FQGNSA. V gave up 1 base and J gave up 8 bases, with 24 bases separating them. CDR3 size: 18 residues. DNA of the CDR3: TGTGCCAGCAGCTTAGAGTTCCAGCAGGGGTTTGTTCAGGATGAGCAGTTCTTC. As protein: CASSLEFQQGFVQDEQFF.

The genes are TRBV4-3 and TRBJ2-5; possibly TRBD2 for D (6 bases). The germline V gene encodes CDR1 LGHNA and CDR2 YSLEER. This CDR3 has 17 amino acids. V was shortened by 1 base and J by 5 bases, with 20 bases between the two germline ends. The CDR3, as DNA: TGCGCCAGCAGCCAAGTTTACGGGACTCAAGAGCGGGAGACCCAGTACTTC. Amino acid sequence: CASSQVYGTQERETQYF.

The J gene is TRBJ1-3, the V gene TRBV5-1, with TRBD1 matching 8 bases. The CDR3 consists of 14 residues. Losses at the gene ends were 4 bases for V and 2 bases for J; bases not matched to a gene: 2. The germline gives CDR1 SGHRS, CDR2 YFSETQ. The DNA of the CDR3 is TGCGCCAGCAGCCCGGGACAGGCTGGAAACACCATATATTTT. It codes for CASSPGQAGNTIYF.

This sequence joins TRBV7-2 and TRBJ1-2; D uncertain. Germline V lookup: CDR1 SGHTA, CDR2 FQGNSA. Trimming left V 7 bases short and J 4 bases short, with 16 bases between. The CDR3 length is 14 residues. CDR3 sequence reads: CASTEAANSYGYTF. In DNA form, the CDR3 reads TGTGCCAGCACCGAGGCGGCAAATTCCTATGGCTACACCTTC. The variable domain in full, completed from reference TRBV7-2 and TRBJ1-2, reads GAGVSQSPSNKVTEKGKDVELRCDPISGHTALYWYRQSLGQGLEFLIYFQGNSAPDKSGLPSDRFSAERTGGSVSTLTIQRTQQEDSAVYLCASTEAANSYGYTFGSGTRLTVV.